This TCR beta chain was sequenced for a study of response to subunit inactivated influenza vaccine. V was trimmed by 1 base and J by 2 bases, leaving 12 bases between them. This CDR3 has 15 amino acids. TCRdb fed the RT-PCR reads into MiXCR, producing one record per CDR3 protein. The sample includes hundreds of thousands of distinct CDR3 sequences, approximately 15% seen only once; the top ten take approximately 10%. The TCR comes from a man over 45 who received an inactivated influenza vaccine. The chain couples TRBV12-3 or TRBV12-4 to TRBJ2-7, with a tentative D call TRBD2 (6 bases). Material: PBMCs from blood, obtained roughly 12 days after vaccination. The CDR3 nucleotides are TGTGCCAGCAGTTTAGGCGGGATGCCCCCCTACGAGCAGTACTTC. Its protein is CASSLGGMPPYEQYF.